The sequence of this T cell receptor (beta chain) was determined in a study of siplizumab effects on memory and regulatory T cells. In the study overall: In pairs, mixed lymphocyte reactions were done either with siplizumab at 1 ug/mL or without any drug present.

As regards this clone: Its antigen is unknown.

The CDR3 covers 14 residues. The V end was cut by 7 bases, the J end by 0 bases, with 9 bases between. Germline assignment: CDR1 MNHNY and CDR2 SVGAGI (reference sequence). Kept together in coculture, the mixed lymphocyte reaction cells spent about six days at 37°C. Once responder PBMCs had been labelled with CFSE and stimulator PBMCs with Violet Dye, they were mixed 1:1. The assay was immunoSEQ multiplex PCR, and TCRdb's table has in-frame clones only and misses some. This table has 18,000 or so clones, 46% appearing once. The V gene is TRBV6-6, the J gene TRBJ1-4; D is uncertain. The source is a human donor in good health; the cells came from an allogeneic mixed lymphocyte reaction. Material for sequencing was CFSE-low (dividing) CD4+ T cells sorted from an allogeneic mixed lymphocyte reaction. CDR3 nucleotides: TGTGCCAGCATGAGAGACGCAACTAATGAAAAACTGTTTTTT. Amino acids: CASMRDATNEKLFF.